By sample fraction, the clone carrying this T cell receptor beta chain is large. The source of the sample is a study of prognosis after radiotherapy for stage I lung cancer. The authors amplified TCR beta CDR3 from genomic DNA using two-round multiplex PCR. Primers specific to each TRBV and TRBJ gene were used in first-round PCR. Via MiXCR, TCRdb re-called the multiplex PCR reads, giving one row per CDR3 protein. The data hold roughly 26,000 distinct CDR3 sequences, with about 30% observed a single time. The receptor was isolated from a donor aged 50 or older with non-small cell lung cancer. The sequencing used PBMCs, collected before or after stereotactic body radiation therapy (not recorded which).

In DNA form, the CDR3 reads TGTGCCACCAGCAGAGCGGACCTTAGGTACGAGCAGTACTTC. This translates into CATSRADLRYEQYF. V and J are TRBV15 and TRBJ2-7; no clear D. This CDR3 is built from 14 residues. Germline V gene sequence: CDR1 LNHNV, CDR2 YYDKDF (reference sequence). With 1 base removed from V and 4 bases from J, the gap between germline ends came to 11 bases.